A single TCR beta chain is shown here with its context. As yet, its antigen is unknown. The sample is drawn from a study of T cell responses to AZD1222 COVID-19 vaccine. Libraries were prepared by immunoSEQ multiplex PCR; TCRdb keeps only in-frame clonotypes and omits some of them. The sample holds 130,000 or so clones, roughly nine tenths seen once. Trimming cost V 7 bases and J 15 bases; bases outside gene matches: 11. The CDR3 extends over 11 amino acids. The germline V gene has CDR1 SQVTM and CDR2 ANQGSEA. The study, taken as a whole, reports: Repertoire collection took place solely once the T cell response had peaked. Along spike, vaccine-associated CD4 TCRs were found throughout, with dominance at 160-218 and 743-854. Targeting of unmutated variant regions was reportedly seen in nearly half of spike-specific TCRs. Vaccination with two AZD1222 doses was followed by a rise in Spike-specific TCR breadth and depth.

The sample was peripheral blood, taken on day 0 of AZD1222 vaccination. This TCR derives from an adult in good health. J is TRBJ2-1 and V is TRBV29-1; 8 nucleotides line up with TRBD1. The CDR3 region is CSARQGIPWFF. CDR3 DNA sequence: TGCAGCGCCAGACAGGGGATCCCCTGGTTCTTC.